The 22 T cell receptor beta chains presented below share a single source sample, sequenced in a study of vaccination and CD4 T cells after COVID-19 (dated 2022 in TCRdb). Libraries were constructed by PCR. Data came from an Illumina iSeq 100. DNA from cultured CD4+ T cells underwent TCR sequencing with the Oncomine TCR Beta short-read assay at the Johns Hopkins FTIC core. The public reads were quality trimmed at Q25 with fastp and then assembled into clones with MiXCR by TCRdb, keeping productive beta chains. Here each entry gathers all rows of one CDR3 protein and keeps the most common genes and DNA. This sample holds roughly 8,300 distinct CDR3 sequences; approximately 61% were observed only once. The ten largest clones capture over 15% of the sample. The antigens these receptors bind are not known. Sample treatment or condition, as interpreted from the label and publication: roughly ten-day PBMC culture with coronavirus spike peptide pools or control peptides (ViraFEST assay).

The sequencing used cultured CD4+ T cells from blood, collected after SARS-CoV-2 vaccination. All receptors derive from a human donor with COVID-19.

This chain joins TRBV2 and TRBJ2-7, with D tentatively TRBD1 (5 bases). CDR1 SNHLY and CDR2 FYNNEI come from the germline V gene. Trimming cost V 2 bases and J 2 bases, with 13 bases left between them. This CDR3 has 15 residues. As DNA, the CDR3 is TGTGCCAGCAGTGAAAGGGGCACCCCTACCTACGAGCAGTACTTC. Amino acids: CASSERGTPTYEQYF.

The chain has TRBV12-3 or TRBV12-4 and TRBJ1-6; 8 nucleotides match TRBD1. The length of the CDR3 is 15 residues. The V segment lost 7 bases and the J segment 7 bases; nucleotides outside the gene matches: 9. CDR3 sequence: CASTPTGVLNSPLHF. The CDR3 DNA sequence: TGTGCCAGCACCCCGACAGGGGTCTTGAATTCACCCCTCCACTTT.

This clonotype was counted a few times. The J gene is TRBJ2-7, the V gene TRBV27; possible D gene TRBD1, 5 bases. Germline CDR1 is MNHEY and CDR2 is SMNVEV (reference sequence). V lost 3 bases, J lost 3 bases, and 15 bases lay in between. The CDR3 runs 15 residues. The CDR3 region has the DNA TGTGCCAGCAGTTTTTCAGGGTTGAATTTCTACGAGCAGTACTTC. The encoded protein is CASSFSGLNFYEQYF.

This chain uses TRBV11-1 with TRBJ2-5; 13 bases align to TRBD2. After removal of 1 base from V and 5 bases from J, the junction contained 4 bases not matched to a gene. This CDR3 has 16 amino acids. Germline V CDR1 and CDR2: SGHAT, FQDESV (reference sequence). The CDR3 reads CASSLELAGGRETQYF. The CDR3 DNA reads as TGTGCCAGCAGCTTAGAACTAGCGGGGGGGCGTGAGACCCAGTACTTC.

This chain connects TRBV19 to TRBJ2-7; the D gene could be TRBD1 or TRBD2 (6 bases each). The CDR3 is made up of 19 amino acids. Trimming cost V 2 bases and J 4 bases, with 27 bases left between them. Germline values: CDR1 LNHDA, CDR2 SQIVND (reference sequence). The CDR3 protein is CASSIRPIRQARDTYEQYF. CDR3 bases: TGTGCCAGTAGTATACGCCCTATCCGACAGGCGCGGGATACTTACGAGCAGTACTTC.

This chain joins TRBV20-1 and TRBJ2-7, with D uncertain. Germline values: CDR1 DFQATT, CDR2 SNEGSKA (reference sequence). The CDR3 has 13 residues. Between the trimmed V and J ends, which lost 6 bases and 3 bases, there was a span of 15 bases. CDR3 nucleotide sequence: TGCAGTGCCCTTTTGGGCCGCGTCTACGAGCAGTACTTC. It translates to CSALLGRVYEQYF.

The chain recombines TRBV19 with TRBJ1-5, with 9 positions matching TRBD1. CDR1 is LNHDA, CDR2 SQIVND, per germline (reference sequence). Trimming cost V 7 bases and J 3 bases; bases outside gene matches: 10. The CDR3 spans 16 residues. CDR3 sequence: CASTLMDRGTNQPQHF. CDR3 in DNA: TGTGCCAGTACCCTCATGGACAGGGGTACCAATCAGCCCCAGCATTTT.

The CDR3: CASSLQGLVDEQYF. The CDR3, as DNA: TGTGCCAGCAGTTTACAGGGGTTGGTCGACGAGCAGTACTTC. This rearrangement joins TRBV12-3 or TRBV12-4 to TRBJ2-7; the D gene is possibly TRBD1 (6 bases). This CDR3 is built from 14 residues. The germline V and J ends were trimmed by 2 bases and 5 bases, with 13 bases remaining between them.

As to this clonotype: The junction does not match germline at one end; this may be a read error. The chain combines TRBV11-2 with TRBJ2-4; 9 bases are a match to TRBD2. The CDR3 has 13 residues. Looked up from germline, CDR1 is SGHAT and CDR2 is FQNNGV. The CDR3 sequence: CASRGLAQNIQYF. Written as DNA, the CDR3 is TGTGCCAGCCGGGGACTAGCCCAAAACATTCAGTACTTC.

The rearrangement links TRBV7-2 to TRBJ1-1; D is unresolved. Germline V CDR1 and CDR2: SGHTA, FQGNSA. Trimming stripped 5 bases from V and 6 bases from J, with 16 bases between. The CDR3 is 14 residues long. This CDR3 reads CASSITYFTPEAFF. Here the CDR3 DNA reads TGTGCCAGCAGCATAACCTATTTTACCCCTGAAGCTTTCTTT. The full variable domain, rest sourced from reference TRBV7-2 and TRBJ1-1, is GAGVSQSPSNKVTEKGKDVELRCDPISGHTALYWYRQSLGQGLEFLIYFQGNSAPDKSGLPSDRFSAERTGGSVSTLTIQRTQQEDSAVYLCASSITYFTPEAFFGQGTRLTVV.

This clonotype was seen only a few times. This chain links TRBV12-3 or TRBV12-4 with TRBJ1-2, with TRBD1 identical over 9 bases. V lost 5 bases and J lost 6; bases outside the gene matches: 7. The CDR3 contains 14 residues. CDR3: CASSRFRTGDGYTF. CDR3 DNA sequence: TGTGCCAGCAGTCGATTCCGGACAGGGGATGGCTACACCTTC.

This clonotype appeared a few times. V usage is TRBV6-2 or TRBV6-3 and J usage is TRBJ2-2, with D uncertain. Germline V CDR1 and CDR2: MNHEY, SVGEGT. Trimming left V 5 bases short and J 2 bases short, with 3 bases between. The length of the CDR3 is 12 residues. The CDR3 here is CASSTNTGELFF. The CDR3 DNA follows: TGTGCCAGCAGTACTAACACCGGGGAGCTGTTTTTT.

V is TRBV7-9 and J is TRBJ1-5; 10 positions agree with TRBD1. The CDR3 runs 14 residues. Unmatched junction bases numbered 2, after V lost 4 bases and J lost 5 bases. Germline-derived CDR1 and CDR2 are SEHNR and FQNEAQ (reference sequence). CDR3 sequence (DNA): TGTGCCAGCAGCTCGACAGGGGGCGATCAGCCCCAGCATTTT. This encodes CASSSTGGDQPQHF.

This clonotype is categorized as large. J is TRBJ1-5 and V is TRBV6-1, with D unresolved. The CDR3 sequence is 14 residues long. V lost 3 bases and J lost 0, with 6 bases in between. Per germline, CDR1 MNHNS and CDR2 SASEGT. The CDR3 loop is CASSEGYSNQPQHF. DNA for the CDR3: TGTGCCAGCAGTGAGGGCTATAGCAATCAGCCCCAGCATTTT.

The rearrangement uses TRBV7-8 and TRBJ2-2; 12 nucleotides match TRBD2. CDR1 is SGHVS, CDR2 FQNEAQ, per germline. V dropped 7 bases and J dropped 4; count of bases not matched to a gene: 10. The CDR3 totals 17 residues. CDR3 amino acids: CASTHHGLAGITGELFF. CDR3 nucleotide sequence: TGTGCCAGCACCCATCACGGACTAGCGGGAATCACCGGGGAGCTGTTTTTT.

The V and J genes are TRBV15 and TRBJ2-4; no reliable D call. The CDR3 spans 14 residues. Germline-derived CDR1 and CDR2 are LNHNV and YYDKDF (reference sequence). Trimming removed 5 bases at V and 9 bases at J, with 17 bases between. The CDR3 coding sequence is TGTGCCACCAGCGAGCCCCCCGTTTCCCCCATTCAGTACTTC. Translating gives CATSEPPVSPIQYF. Looking up the rest from reference TRBV15 and TRBJ2-4 gives the full variable domain: DAMVIQNPRYQVTQFGKPVTLSCSQTLNHNVMYWYQQKSSQAPKLLFHYYDKDFNNEADTPDNFQSRRPNTSFCFLDIRSPGLGDTAMYLCATSEPPVSPIQYFGAGTRLSVL.

The J gene is TRBJ1-2, the V gene TRBV10-2; 8 nucleotides line up with TRBD1. The CDR3 consists of 13 residues. Looked up from germline, CDR1 is WSHSY and CDR2 is SAAADI. After removal of 3 bases from V and 5 bases from J, the junction contained 2 bases not matched to a gene. CDR3 sequence: CASSDQGAYGYTF. In nucleotides, the CDR3 is TGCGCCAGCAGTGATCAGGGGGCGTATGGCTACACCTTC.

The chain employs TRBV20-1 and TRBJ1-2, with a tentative D call TRBD1 (5 bases). Deletions cut 2 bases from V and 8 bases from J, with 15 bases between. The CDR3 has 13 amino acids. CDR1 is DFQATT, CDR2 SNEGSKA, per germline (reference sequence). The CDR3: CSARSGARRGYTF. Here the CDR3 DNA reads TGCAGTGCTAGAAGTGGGGCCCGGCGGGGCTACACCTTC.

This sequence joins TRBV18 and TRBJ1-2; maybe TRBD1 (5 bases). The germline CDR1 and CDR2 sequences are KGHSH and LQKENI. This CDR3 region has 13 residues. V was trimmed by 2 bases and J by 4 bases, leaving 8 bases between them. The CDR3 sequence is CASSPDRSYGYTF. The DNA for the CDR3 is TGTGCCAGCTCACCAGACAGATCCTATGGCTACACCTTC.

V usage is TRBV7-2 and J usage is TRBJ2-7; possibly TRBD1 for D (5 bases). Germline V gene data show CDR1 as SGHTA and CDR2 as FQGNSA. Trimming left V 1 base short and J 11 bases short, with 9 bases between. The CDR3 contains 11 residues. CDR3 protein: CASSLGPGKYF. CDR3 bases: TGTGCCAGCAGCTTAGGGCCAGGGAAGTACTTC.

In this sample, this clonotype turned up a few times. This chain's CDR3 is CASSLAGGLPDTQYF. CDR3 nucleotides: TGTGCCAGCAGCTTAGCGGGGGGGTTGCCAGATACGCAGTATTTT. The chain couples TRBV7-9 to TRBJ2-3; 7 nucleotides match TRBD2. Germline V gene data show CDR1 as SEHNR and CDR2 as FQNEAQ (reference sequence). The CDR3 is 15 amino acids. Trimming removed 0 bases from V and 4 bases from J; junction bases left unmatched: 4.

This clonotype was observed once. The chain is built from TRBV7-8 and TRBJ2-5, with D uncertain. With 5 bases removed from V and 1 base from J, the gap between germline ends came to 20 bases. CDR1 and CDR2 from the germline V gene are SGHVS and FQNEAQ. This CDR3 is built from 17 residues. The CDR3, as DNA: TGTGCCAGCAGCATGGAACGGGCCTCGAAGATCCAAGAGACCCAGTACTTC. Protein: CASSMERASKIQETQYF.